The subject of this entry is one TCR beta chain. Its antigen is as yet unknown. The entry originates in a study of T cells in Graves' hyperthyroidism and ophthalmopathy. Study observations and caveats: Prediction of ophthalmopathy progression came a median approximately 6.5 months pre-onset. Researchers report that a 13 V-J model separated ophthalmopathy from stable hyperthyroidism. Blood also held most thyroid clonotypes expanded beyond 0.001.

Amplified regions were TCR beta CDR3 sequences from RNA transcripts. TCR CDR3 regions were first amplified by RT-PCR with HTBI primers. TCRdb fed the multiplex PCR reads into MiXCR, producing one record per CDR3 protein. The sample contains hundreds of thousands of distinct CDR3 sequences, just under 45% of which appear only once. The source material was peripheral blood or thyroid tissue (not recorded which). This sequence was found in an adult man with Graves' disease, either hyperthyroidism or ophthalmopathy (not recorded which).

CDR3 DNA: TGTGCCAGCAGCGCTAGGACAGGGGTCGACGGGGAGCTGTTTTTT. It translates to CASSARTGVDGELFF. The chain employs TRBV7-3 and TRBJ2-2, with 9 bases identical to TRBD1. In germline, CDR1 is SGHTA, CDR2 FQGTGA. V lost 5 bases and J lost 7; bases outside the gene matches: 8. The CDR3 consists of 15 residues.